What follows are 5 T cell receptor beta chains derived from one specimen sequenced in a study of CD8 T cells in Susac syndrome. Reverse transcription of roughly 0.5 to 1 ug RNA was carried out with random hexamers. TCRdb independently ran MiXCR on the immunoSEQ multiplex PCR reads; one entry per CDR3 protein. The sample records 70,000 to 100,000 distinct CDR3 sequences, approximately 96% being singletons. Sequenced: CD8+ T cells from PBMCs. The receptors derive from a human donor with Susac syndrome.

This chain connects TRBV27 to TRBJ2-7; D possibly uses TRBD1 or TRBD2 (6 bases each). CDR3 length: 14 amino acids. Trimming took 6 bases from V and 5 from J, leaving 17 bases between them. Germline-derived CDR1 and CDR2 are MNHEY and SMNVEV (reference sequence). CDR3 bases: TGTGCCAGCAGCAACCGATGGGGGGCGGACGAGCAGTACTTC. Translated: CASSNRWGADEQYF.

V usage is TRBV6-2 or TRBV6-3 and J usage is TRBJ2-7, with 10 bases fitting TRBD1. Germline values: CDR1 MNHEY, CDR2 SVGEGT. The V and J ends lost 6 bases and 1 base, in that order; junction bases with no gene match: 12. The CDR3 sequence is 17 residues long. CDR3 region: CASRRMTSDRGSYEQYF. DNA of the CDR3: TGTGCCAGCAGACGTATGACCTCGGACAGGGGGTCCTACGAGCAGTACTTC.

Here the CDR3 DNA reads TGTGCCAGCAGTCCGACGGCGGTCAATGAGCAGTTCTTC. Translating gives CASSPTAVNEQFF. The J gene is TRBJ2-1, the V gene TRBV27; D is unclear. V shed 5 bases and J shed 6 bases, with 11 bases lying between them. This CDR3 comprises 13 residues. Germline V gives CDR1 MNHEY, CDR2 SMNVEV (reference sequence).

In this sample, this clonotype turned up a few times. V gene TRBV7-9 combines with J gene TRBJ1-5; unclear D gene. V was cut by 8 bases and J by 6 bases, with 11 bases left in between. The CDR3 contains 12 residues. In germline, CDR1 is SEHNR, CDR2 FQNEAQ (reference sequence). The CDR3, as DNA: TGTGCCAGCTCGGAGGGAGGTCAGCCCCAGCATTTT. It specifies CASSEGGQPQHF.

The chain uses TRBV12-3 or TRBV12-4 and TRBJ2-6; TRBD1 is a possible D gene (5 bases). Deletions cut 2 bases from V and 4 bases from J, with 9 bases between. The CDR3 runs to 15 residues. This CDR3 is CASSLSGSGANVLTF. The CDR3 region has the DNA TGTGCCAGCAGTTTATCAGGGTCCGGGGCCAACGTCCTGACTTTC.